These 19 T cell receptor beta chains share one sample of origin, sequenced in a study of blood T cell repertoires in COVID-19. Sequenced by immunoSEQ multiplex PCR; TCRdb stores in-frame clones only, minus some. The profile shows about 240,000 clones, around 83% of them singletons. Sequenced input: peripheral blood. These receptors all come from a woman aged 18-30 years with acute or convalescent COVID-19.

The rearrangement links TRBV30 to TRBJ1-4; a weak D match, TRBD1 (5 bases). The CDR3 is 20 amino acids. Germline V lookup: CDR1 GTSNPN, CDR2 SVGIG (reference sequence). Trimming pared 0 bases from V and 2 bases from J, leaving 25 bases between. CDR3 sequence reads: CAWSVNLTPSAGGTNEKLFF. CDR3 DNA sequence: TGTGCCTGGAGTGTAAATTTAACCCCTTCGGCGGGGGGGACTAATGAAAAACTGTTTTTT.

The CDR3 here is CASSSYRGSSSYEQYF. The CDR3 bases are TGTGCCAGCAGTTCATACAGGGGGTCCAGCTCCTACGAGCAGTACTTC. The V gene is TRBV27, the J gene TRBJ2-7, with TRBD1 identical over 8 bases. V lost 4 bases, J lost 0 bases, and 8 bases stayed unmatched. This CDR3 comprises 16 residues. The germline CDR1 and CDR2 sequences are MNHEY and SMNVEV (reference sequence).

The V gene is TRBV6-5, the J gene TRBJ2-1; 10 bases match TRBD2. V shed 11 bases and J 5 bases; nucleotides not matched to a gene: 6. Germline V CDR1 and CDR2: MNHEY, SVGAGI. The CDR3 runs to 13 residues. CDR3 amino acids: CAALAGPHNEQFF. Written as DNA, the CDR3 is TGTGCCGCACTAGCGGGACCCCACAATGAGCAGTTCTTC.

This clone was detected once. The chain combines TRBV6-5 with TRBJ1-3, with unresolved D. The V gene lost 0 bases and the J gene lost 2 bases, with 8 bases spanning the gap. This CDR3 region has 15 residues. Looked up from germline, CDR1 is MNHEY and CDR2 is SVGAGI. The CDR3 sequence is CASSYSRLPGNTIYF. CDR3 in DNA: TGTGCCAGCAGTTACTCGCGGCTCCCTGGAAACACCATATATTTT.

The chain recombines TRBV6-2 or TRBV6-3 with TRBJ2-5; 7 bases match TRBD1. Unmatched junction bases numbered 3, after V lost 5 bases and J lost 3 bases. The CDR3 consists of 13 residues. Germline V lookup: CDR1 MNHEY, CDR2 SVGEGT. The CDR3 reads CASSRDSKETQYF. The CDR3 DNA sequence: TGTGCCAGCAGTCGGGACAGCAAAGAGACCCAGTACTTC.

The V gene is TRBV6-5, the J gene TRBJ1-4; 8 positions agree with TRBD1. The CDR3 length is 14 residues. Germline V CDR1 and CDR2: MNHEY, SVGAGI. V lost 2 bases to trimming and J lost 7 bases; unmatched junction nucleotides: 3. Here the CDR3 reads CASSYDRGSEKLFF. The CDR3 DNA reads TGTGCCAGCAGTTACGACAGGGGTAGTGAAAAACTGTTTTTT.

The chain joins TRBV12-3 or TRBV12-4 to TRBJ2-4; D gene unclear. With 9 bases removed from V and 3 bases from J, the gap between germline ends came to 9 bases. The CDR3 consists of 12 residues. Here the CDR3 DNA reads TGTGCCAGTTCGGAGAACAAAAACATTCAGTACTTC. This encodes CASSENKNIQYF.

V gene TRBV6-5 combines with J gene TRBJ1-1; 7 bases align to TRBD1. This CDR3 has 15 residues. Germline trimming cut 0 bases from V and 1 base from J; bases unmatched to any gene: 2. The germline V gene encodes CDR1 MNHEY and CDR2 SVGAGI. The CDR3 protein is CASSYSGTANTEAFF. The CDR3 nucleotides are TGTGCCAGCAGTTACTCCGGGACAGCGAACACTGAAGCTTTCTTT.

The chain joins TRBV4-3 to TRBJ2-1, with D possibly TRBD1 on 6 matching bases. In germline, CDR1 is LGHNA, CDR2 YSLEER. This CDR3 has 17 amino acids. Trimming shortened V by 1 base and J by 4 bases, and 17 bases separated the two germline ends. For the CDR3, the DNA is TGCGCCAGCAGCCAAGGGTTCGGGCAGGGGTATTACAATGAGCAGTTCTTC. Protein sequence: CASSQGFGQGYYNEQFF.

As concerns this clone: One end of the junction varies from germline; a read error may be responsible. The rearrangement joins TRBV7-2 to TRBJ1-3, with TRBD1 matching 7 bases. Germline V gene sequence: CDR1 SGHTA, CDR2 FQGNSA. The CDR3 covers 13 residues. The CDR3: CASTLKGAGPLFF. For the CDR3, the DNA is TGTGCCAGCACCCTTAAGGGGGCAGGGCCTCTTTTTTTT.

J is TRBJ2-5 and V is TRBV11-2; 14 bases align to TRBD2. In germline, CDR1 is SGHAT, CDR2 FQNNGV. After removal of 5 bases from V and 2 bases from J, the junction contained 13 bases not matched to a gene. The CDR3 is 19 amino acids. The CDR3: CASSGTGTSGRGWQETQYF. In DNA, the CDR3 is TGTGCCAGCAGCGGCACCGGGACTAGCGGGAGAGGGTGGCAAGAGACCCAGTACTTC.

V and J are TRBV5-4 and TRBJ2-7; 15 bases are a match to TRBD2. J gave up 4 bases and V 4 bases, and 12 bases lay outside the gene matches. The CDR3 is 18 residues long. Germline CDR1 and CDR2: SGHNT and YYREEE (reference sequence). DNA of the CDR3: TGTGCCAGCAGCCCGGGACCGTGGACTAGCGGGAGGGGGTACGAGCAGTACTTC. The encoded protein is CASSPGPWTSGRGYEQYF.

The V gene is TRBV7-2, the J gene TRBJ2-7, with TRBD1 matching 8 bases. V lost 4 bases to trimming and J lost 2 bases; unmatched junction nucleotides: 16. The CDR3 has 18 residues. Germline CDR1 and CDR2: SGHTA and FQGNSA. Here the CDR3 reads CASSYGQGIKLDTYEQYF. The CDR3 bases are TGTGCCAGCAGCTACGGACAGGGAATAAAATTAGATACCTACGAGCAGTACTTC.

This clone has only one observation. This rearrangement joins TRBV4-3 to TRBJ2-2; tentative D call: TRBD2 (5 bases). The CDR3 consists of 16 residues. The V gene lost 0 bases and the J gene lost 4 bases, with 12 bases spanning the gap. CDR1 is LGHNA and CDR2 is YSLEER in the germline V gene. CDR3: CASSQDPGFSTGELFF. In DNA form, the CDR3 reads TGCGCCAGCAGCCAAGATCCGGGGTTTAGCACCGGGGAGCTGTTTTTT.

The DNA of the CDR3 is TGTGCCAGCGAAGGACAGGCCGGCTACACCTTC. It encodes CASEGQAGYTF. The chain carries TRBV6-4 and TRBJ1-2; 7 positions agree with TRBD1. V lost 8 bases and J lost 8; bases outside the gene matches: 5. Germline V CDR1 and CDR2: MRHNA, SNTAGT. The CDR3 spans 11 residues.

The rearrangement links TRBV27 to TRBJ2-5; 11 positions match TRBD2. This CDR3 comprises 16 residues. With V trimmed by 5 bases and J by 1 base, 6 bases remained unmatched. Looked up from germline, CDR1 is MNHEY and CDR2 is SMNVEV (reference sequence). The CDR3 loop is CASSQGLAGIQETQYF. The CDR3 DNA reads as TGTGCCAGCAGTCAAGGACTAGCGGGTATCCAAGAGACCCAGTACTTC.

This chain links TRBV10-2 with TRBJ2-1; tentatively, D is TRBD2 (6 bases). V was cut by 3 bases and J by 0 bases, with 21 bases left in between. The CDR3 runs 19 residues. The V gene's germline CDR1 is WSHSY and CDR2 SAAADI. The CDR3 region has the DNA TGCGCCAGCAGTGACGGGGTTTTTGAGCGGGCGAGCTCCTACAATGAGCAGTTCTTC. Translation: CASSDGVFERASSYNEQFF.

CDR3 DNA sequence: TGTGCCAGCAGCTCGAAAGGACTAGCTGAGCAGTTCTTC. Translated, it gives CASSSKGLAEQFF. The chain is built from TRBV5-6 and TRBJ2-1; 8 bases are shared with TRBD2. Looked up from germline, CDR1 is SGHDT and CDR2 is YYEEEE. The V gene end was trimmed by 3 bases and the J gene end by 9 bases; junction bases not matched to a gene: 5. This CDR3 region has 13 residues.

This clone has just a few counts. In nucleotides, the CDR3 is TGTGCCACCAGCAGAGATGTGGAGGGCACTGAAGCTTTCTTT. Translated, it gives CATSRDVEGTEAFF. This chain connects TRBV15 to TRBJ1-1, with D uncertain. Trimming left V 0 bases short and J 4 bases short, with 9 bases between. Per the germline V gene, CDR1 is LNHNV and CDR2 is YYDKDF (reference sequence). The CDR3 extends over 14 amino acids.